This T cell receptor beta chain originates from a study of spatial heterogeneity in lung cancer. Study summary: Beta-chain sequences consistently outnumbered alpha-chain sequences in detection. Strong correlation linked TCR transcript counts in tumor regions to a T cell module score derived from matched bulk RNA-seq.

Whole-study results and caveats: Counts of expanded alpha and beta TCRs within tumors tracked the tumor nonsynonymous mutation count.

V lost 4 bases and J 9 bases, leaving 27 bases between the germline ends. Looked up from germline, CDR1 is KGHDR and CDR2 is SFDVKD. The CDR3 spans 18 residues. Notes on this clonotype: Its antigen is not known. Since it is a stray read in a library aimed at alpha chains, this beta chain has a size that is not meaningful.

Every TCR cDNA molecule bore its own unique molecular identifier. One entry per CDR3 protein results from TCRdb running MiXCR on the 5' RACE reads. Of 9,500 to 11,000 distinct CDR3 sequences detected, 7.9% appear once; the ten largest clones hold around 22%. The time point was: sample taken at primary tumor resection. Extraction of whole RNA from tumor, nontumor lung or frozen PBMC preceded unsorted sequencing. This clonotype was obtained from a female donor with early-stage non-small cell lung cancer. The chain recombines TRBV24-1 with TRBJ1-5; weak D call: TRBD1 (6 bases). Source: lung tumor tissue, taken at surgery. CDR3 amino acids: CATSDQDTDLTGPGPQHF. CDR3 DNA: TGTGCCACCAGTGACCAAGATACAGATTTGACAGGACCCGGGCCCCAGCATTTT.